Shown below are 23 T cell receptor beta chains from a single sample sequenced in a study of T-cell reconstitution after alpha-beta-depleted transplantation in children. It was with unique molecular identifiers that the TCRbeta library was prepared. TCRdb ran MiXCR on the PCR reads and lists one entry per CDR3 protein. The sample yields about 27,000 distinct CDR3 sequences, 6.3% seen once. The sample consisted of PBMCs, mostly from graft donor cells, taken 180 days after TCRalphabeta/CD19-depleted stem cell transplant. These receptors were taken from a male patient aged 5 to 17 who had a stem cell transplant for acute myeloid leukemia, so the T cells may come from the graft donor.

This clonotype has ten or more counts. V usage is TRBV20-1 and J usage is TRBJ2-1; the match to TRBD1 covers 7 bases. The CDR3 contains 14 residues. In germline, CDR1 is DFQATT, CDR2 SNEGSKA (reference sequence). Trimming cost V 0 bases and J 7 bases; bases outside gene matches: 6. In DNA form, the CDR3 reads TGCAGTGCTAGAGATTTGACAGGGTCGAATGAGCAGTTCTTC. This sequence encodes CSARDLTGSNEQFF.

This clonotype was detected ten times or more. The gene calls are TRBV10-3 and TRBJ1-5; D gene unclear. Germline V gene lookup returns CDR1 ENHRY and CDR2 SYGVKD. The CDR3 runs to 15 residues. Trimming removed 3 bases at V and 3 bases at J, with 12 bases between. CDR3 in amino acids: CAISELDTFNQPQHF. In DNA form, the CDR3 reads TGTGCCATCAGTGAATTAGACACCTTCAATCAGCCCCAGCATTTT.

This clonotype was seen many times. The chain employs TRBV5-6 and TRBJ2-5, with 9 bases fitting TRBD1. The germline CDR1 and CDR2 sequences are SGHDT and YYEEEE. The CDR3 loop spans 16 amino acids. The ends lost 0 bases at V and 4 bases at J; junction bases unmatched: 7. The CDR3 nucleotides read TGTGCCAGCAGCTTGGGGGGACAGGGACAGATAGAGACCCAGTACTTC. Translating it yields CASSLGGQGQIETQYF. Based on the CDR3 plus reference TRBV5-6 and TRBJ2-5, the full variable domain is DAGVTQSPTHLIKTRGQQVTLRCSPKSGHDTVSWYQQALGQGPQFIFQYYEEEERQRGNFPDRFSGHQFPNYSSELNVNALLLGDSALYLCASSLGGQGQIETQYFGPGTRLLVL.

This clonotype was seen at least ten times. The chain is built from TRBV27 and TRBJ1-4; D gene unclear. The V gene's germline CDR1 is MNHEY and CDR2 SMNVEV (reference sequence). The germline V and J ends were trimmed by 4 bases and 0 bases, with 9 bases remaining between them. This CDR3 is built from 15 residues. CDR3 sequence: CASSSRSATNEKLFF. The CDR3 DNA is TGTGCCAGCAGTTCCAGGTCCGCAACTAATGAAAAACTGTTTTTT.

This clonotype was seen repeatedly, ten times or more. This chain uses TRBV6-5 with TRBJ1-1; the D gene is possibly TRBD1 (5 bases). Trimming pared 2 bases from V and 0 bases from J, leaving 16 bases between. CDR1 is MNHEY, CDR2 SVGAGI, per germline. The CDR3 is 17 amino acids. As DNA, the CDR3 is TGTGCCAGCAGTTACCCCTTGATAAGGGGTATGAACACTGAAGCTTTCTTT. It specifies CASSYPLIRGMNTEAFF.

The CDR3 region is CASSSGQGVGNEKLFF. DNA for the CDR3: TGTGCCAGCAGCTCGGGACAGGGGGTTGGTAATGAAAAACTGTTTTTT. The chain recombines TRBV7-1 with TRBJ1-4, with TRBD1 matching over 11 bases. TRBV7-1 is sorted into the ORF group, with uncertain function. The CDR3 runs 16 residues. The V and J ends lost 3 bases and 4 bases, in that order; junction bases with no gene match: 4.

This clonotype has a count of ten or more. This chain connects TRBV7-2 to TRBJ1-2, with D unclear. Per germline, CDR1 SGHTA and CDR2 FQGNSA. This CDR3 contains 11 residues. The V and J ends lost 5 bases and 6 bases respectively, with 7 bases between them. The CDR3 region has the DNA TGTGCCAGCAGCGCCTTTGATGGCTACACCTTC. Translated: CASSAFDGYTF.

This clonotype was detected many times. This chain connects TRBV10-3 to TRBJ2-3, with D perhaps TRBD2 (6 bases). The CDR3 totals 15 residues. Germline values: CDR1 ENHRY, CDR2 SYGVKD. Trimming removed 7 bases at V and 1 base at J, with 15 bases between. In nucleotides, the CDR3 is TGTGCCATCACGGGGGTCTTTCTGGGCACAGATACGCAGTATTTT. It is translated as CAITGVFLGTDTQYF.

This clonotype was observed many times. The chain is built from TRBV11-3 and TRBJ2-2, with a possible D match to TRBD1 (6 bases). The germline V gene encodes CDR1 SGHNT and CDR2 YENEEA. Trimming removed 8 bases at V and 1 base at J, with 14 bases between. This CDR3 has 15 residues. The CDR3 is CASRESGQNTGELFF. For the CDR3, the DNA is TGTGCCAGCCGAGAGTCGGGACAGAACACCGGGGAGCTGTTTTTT.

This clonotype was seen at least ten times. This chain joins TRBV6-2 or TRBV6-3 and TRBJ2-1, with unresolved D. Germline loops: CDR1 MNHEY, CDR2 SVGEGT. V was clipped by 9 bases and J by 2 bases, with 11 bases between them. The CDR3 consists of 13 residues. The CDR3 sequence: CASSENAYNEQFF. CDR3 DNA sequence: TGTGCCAGTTCTGAGAACGCCTACAATGAGCAGTTCTTC.

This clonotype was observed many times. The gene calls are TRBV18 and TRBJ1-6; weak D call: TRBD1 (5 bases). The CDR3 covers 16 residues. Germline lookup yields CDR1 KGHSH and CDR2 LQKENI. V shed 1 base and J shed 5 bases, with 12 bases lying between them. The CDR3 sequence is CASSPRRGSHNSPLHF. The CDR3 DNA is TGTGCCAGCTCACCACGGCGGGGGTCCCATAATTCACCCCTCCACTTT.

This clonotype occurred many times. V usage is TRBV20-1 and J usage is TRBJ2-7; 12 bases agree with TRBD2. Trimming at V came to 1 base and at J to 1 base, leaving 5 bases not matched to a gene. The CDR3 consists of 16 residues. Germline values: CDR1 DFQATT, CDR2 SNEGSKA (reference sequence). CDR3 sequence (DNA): TGCAGTGCTAGAGTACTGACTAGCGGGAGTTCCTACGAGCAGTACTTC. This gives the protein CSARVLTSGSSYEQYF.

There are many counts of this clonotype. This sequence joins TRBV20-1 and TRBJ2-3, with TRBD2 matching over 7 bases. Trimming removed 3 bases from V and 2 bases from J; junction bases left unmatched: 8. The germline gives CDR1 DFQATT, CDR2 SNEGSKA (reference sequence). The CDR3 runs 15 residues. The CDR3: CSASTPAGNTDTQYF. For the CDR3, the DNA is TGCAGTGCTAGTACCCCAGCGGGGAACACAGATACGCAGTATTTT.

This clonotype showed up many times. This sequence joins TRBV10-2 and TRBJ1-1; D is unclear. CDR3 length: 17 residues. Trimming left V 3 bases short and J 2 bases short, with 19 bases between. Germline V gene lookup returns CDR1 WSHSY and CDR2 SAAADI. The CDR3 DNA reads TGCGCCAGCAGTGATTTTTTGGGGAGTGGAACAAACACTGAAGCTTTCTTT. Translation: CASSDFLGSGTNTEAFF.

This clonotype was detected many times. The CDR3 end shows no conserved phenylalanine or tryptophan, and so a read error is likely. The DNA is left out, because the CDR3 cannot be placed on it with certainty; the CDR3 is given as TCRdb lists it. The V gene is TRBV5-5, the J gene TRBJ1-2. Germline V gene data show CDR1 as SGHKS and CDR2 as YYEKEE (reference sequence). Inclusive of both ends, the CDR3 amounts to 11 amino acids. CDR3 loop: CASSSAGGDSI.

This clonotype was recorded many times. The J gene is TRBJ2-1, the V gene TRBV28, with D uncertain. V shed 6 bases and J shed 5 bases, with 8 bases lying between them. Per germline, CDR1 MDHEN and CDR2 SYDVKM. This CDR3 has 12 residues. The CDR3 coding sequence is TGTGCCAGCAGACTCACGGACAATGAGCAGTTCTTC. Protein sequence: CASRLTDNEQFF.

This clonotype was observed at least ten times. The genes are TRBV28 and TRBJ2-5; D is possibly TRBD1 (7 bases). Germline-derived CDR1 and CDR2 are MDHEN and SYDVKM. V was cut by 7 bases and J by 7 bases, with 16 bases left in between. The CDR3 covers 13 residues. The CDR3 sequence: CASTSGGPGTQYF. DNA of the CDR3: TGTGCCAGCACCTCAGGGGGGCCGGGGACCCAGTACTTC.

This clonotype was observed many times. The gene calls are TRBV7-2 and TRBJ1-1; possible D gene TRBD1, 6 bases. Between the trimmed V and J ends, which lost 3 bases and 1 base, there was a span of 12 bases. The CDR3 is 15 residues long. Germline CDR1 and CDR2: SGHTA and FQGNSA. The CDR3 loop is CASSFREGGNTEAFF. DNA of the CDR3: TGTGCCAGCAGCTTCCGGGAGGGGGGGAACACTGAAGCTTTCTTT.

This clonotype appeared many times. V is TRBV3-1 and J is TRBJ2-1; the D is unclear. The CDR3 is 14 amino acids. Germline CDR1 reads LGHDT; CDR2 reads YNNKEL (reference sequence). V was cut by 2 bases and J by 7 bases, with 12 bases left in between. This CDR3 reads CASSQRIPKNEQFF. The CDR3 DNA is TGTGCCAGCAGCCAAAGGATACCGAAAAATGAGCAGTTCTTC.

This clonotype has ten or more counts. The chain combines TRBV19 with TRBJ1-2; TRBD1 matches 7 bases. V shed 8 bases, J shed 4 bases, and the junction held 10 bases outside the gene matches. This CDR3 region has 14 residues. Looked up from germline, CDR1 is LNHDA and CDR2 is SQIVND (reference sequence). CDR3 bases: TGTGCCAGTGCCAGACAGGGCGTCGGCTATGGCTACACCTTC. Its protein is CASARQGVGYGYTF.

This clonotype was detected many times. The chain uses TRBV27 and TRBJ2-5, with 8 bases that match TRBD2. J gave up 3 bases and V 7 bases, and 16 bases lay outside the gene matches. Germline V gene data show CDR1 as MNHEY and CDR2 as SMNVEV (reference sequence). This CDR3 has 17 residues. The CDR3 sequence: CASNPLGRVPSKETQYF. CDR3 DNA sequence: TGTGCCAGCAACCCCCTCGGGAGGGTACCCTCCAAAGAGACCCAGTACTTC.

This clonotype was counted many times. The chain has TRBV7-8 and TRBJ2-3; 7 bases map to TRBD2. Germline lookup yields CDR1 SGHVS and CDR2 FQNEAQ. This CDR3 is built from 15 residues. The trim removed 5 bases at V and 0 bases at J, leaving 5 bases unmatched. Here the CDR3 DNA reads TGTGCCAGCAGCCAAGGGACTAAAAGCACAGATACGCAGTATTTT. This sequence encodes CASSQGTKSTDTQYF.

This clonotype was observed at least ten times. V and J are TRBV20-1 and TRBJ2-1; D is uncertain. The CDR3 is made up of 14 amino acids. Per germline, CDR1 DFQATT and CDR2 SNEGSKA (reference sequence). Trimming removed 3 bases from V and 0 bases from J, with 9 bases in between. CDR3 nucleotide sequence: TGCAGTGCTAGTTACGGCAGCTCCTACAATGAGCAGTTCTTC. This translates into CSASYGSSYNEQFF.